This T cell receptor beta chain comes out of a study of molecular identifiers for immune sequencing clone quantification. Study-wide background: In replicates, RNA from roughly 21,000 or 96,000 naive CD8 cells was divided five ways and four parts were sequenced.

The bulk TCR libraries were made with methods described before and with listed TCR primers. MiXCR, run by TCRdb on the PCR reads, gives a single entry per CDR3 protein. Among roughly 40,000 distinct CDR3 sequences, approximately 24% were seen once, and the ten largest hold over 0.95%. The CDR3 covers 17 residues. Trimming at V came to 3 bases and at J to 1 base, leaving 9 bases not matched to a gene. CDR1 and CDR2 from the germline V gene are GTSNPN and SVGIG (reference sequence). V and J are TRBV30 and TRBJ2-6; 7 nucleotides match TRBD2. Input material: naive CD8+ T cells from blood, with Jurkat cell RNA spiked in. Subset reported: FACS-sorted CD8+CD4-CCR7+CD45RA+ naive T cells. The TCR originated in a human donor in good health. Some libraries in this study had Jurkat cell RNA spiked in. The CDR3 DNA reads as TGTGCCTGGAGATTCGGGACTATGACTTCTGGGGCCAACGTCCTGACTTTC. As protein: CAWRFGTMTSGANVLTF.